This T cell receptor (beta chain) was sequenced in a study of control samples from healthy donors and cancer patients. Clones were sequenced by immunoSEQ multiplex PCR, and TCRdb holds only the in-frame ones, with some missing. The sample has around 170,000 clones, around 90% seen once. The CDR3 has 12 residues. Germline CDR1 reads SGDLS; CDR2 reads YYNGEE. V dropped 0 bases and J dropped 10 bases, with 9 bases sitting between them. The chain joins TRBV9 to TRBJ2-3; D is uncertain. This clonotype was sampled from a woman aged 25 to 39 in good health. Sequenced material: blood. DNA for the CDR3: TGTGCCAGCAGCGTAGATATGAGAGCGCAGTATTTT. This translates into CASSVDMRAQYF.